This TCR beta chain was observed in a study of blood T cell repertoires in COVID-19. The overall study: Sample material is recorded as cDNA or gDNA derived from T cells, B-cell-depleted T cells, or PBMCs.

The assay was immunoSEQ multiplex PCR, and TCRdb's table has in-frame clones only and misses some. The sample contains about 200,000 clones, 80% to 90% of which appear only once. The CDR3 has 17 amino acids. Between the trimmed V and J ends, which lost 2 bases and 1 base, there was a span of 15 bases. Germline CDR1 reads KGHSH; CDR2 reads LQKENI. This sequence joins TRBV18 and TRBJ1-5, with D uncertain. The TCR comes from a woman aged 80 or over with acute or convalescent COVID-19. Material for sequencing was peripheral blood. Written as DNA, the CDR3 is TGTGCCAGCTCACCAACGGGCGGACTGGGGAGCAATCAGCCCCAGCATTTT. Its translation is CASSPTGGLGSNQPQHF.